This passage covers 28 T cell receptor beta chains from one sample sequenced in a study of T cell changes during pregnancy in multiple sclerosis. Data came from immunoSEQ multiplex PCR; TCRdb stores just in-frame clones and leaves some out. In the table there are 60,000 to 90,000 clones, around 93% of which are singletons. The sample here was peripheral blood, taken after pregnancy. The receptor source for this set is a female donor in good health, enrolled as a control in a pregnancy study.

The table lists this clone with a count of one. The chain uses TRBV6-5 and TRBJ1-5; D is undetermined. Trimming shortened V by 7 bases and J by 2 bases, and 12 bases separated the two germline ends. The germline CDR1 and CDR2 sequences are MNHEY and SVGAGI. There are 14 residues in the CDR3. The CDR3: CASKTRSGNQPQHF. CDR3 nucleotide sequence: TGTGCCAGCAAAACGAGGTCTGGCAATCAGCCCCAGCATTTT.

This chain connects TRBV9 to TRBJ1-5; tentative D call: TRBD1 (6 bases). Per germline, CDR1 SGDLS and CDR2 YYNGEE. V lost 4 bases and J lost 9, with 20 bases in between. This CDR3 contains 15 residues. CDR3 amino acids: CASSPTGQGPGPQHF. DNA for the CDR3: TGTGCCAGCAGCCCTACAGGGCAGGGCCCGGGGCCCCAGCATTTT.

V and J are TRBV18 and TRBJ2-7; 7 nucleotides line up with TRBD1. J lost 0 bases, V lost 5 bases, and 10 bases had no gene match. Germline V gene sequence: CDR1 KGHSH, CDR2 LQKENI. The CDR3 has 16 amino acids. CDR3 in amino acids: CASSETGWDSSYEQYF. For the CDR3, the DNA is TGTGCCAGCTCAGAAACGGGCTGGGACAGCTCCTACGAGCAGTACTTC.

CDR3 sequence (DNA): TGTGCCAGCATCCCTGGGGGGGGGAGAAACACTGAAGCTTTCTTT. It specifies CASIPGGGRNTEAFF. The chain is built from TRBV2 and TRBJ1-1; D perhaps matches TRBD1 (5 bases). The CDR3 contains 15 residues. CDR1 is SNHLY and CDR2 is FYNNEI in the germline V gene. The ends were cut back, 7 bases at V and 2 bases at J, with 17 bases in the middle.

V and J are TRBV6-1 and TRBJ2-4, with 7 bases that match TRBD2. The CDR3 totals 15 residues. CDR1 is MNHNS and CDR2 is SASEGT in the germline V gene. V lost 6 bases and J lost 3; bases outside the gene matches: 8. CDR3: CASSFGGEGKNIQYF. The CDR3 DNA follows: TGTGCCAGCAGCTTTGGGGGGGAGGGCAAAAACATTCAGTACTTC.

This clone has only a few counts. The V call is TRBV28, the J call TRBJ2-3; 9 bases fit TRBD2. Germline CDR1 is MDHEN and CDR2 is SYDVKM. The CDR3 contains 15 residues. V trimming: 5 bases; J trimming: 5 bases; junction bases outside the gene matches: 8. The CDR3 reads CASSRSGSYRDTQYF. The CDR3 nucleotides are TGTGCCAGCAGTCGTAGCGGGAGTTATAGAGATACGCAGTATTTT.

The chain carries TRBV18 and TRBJ2-1; D is undetermined. This CDR3 comprises 14 residues. Trimming removed 0 bases at V and 5 bases at J, with 8 bases between. Germline loops: CDR1 KGHSH, CDR2 LQKENI. The CDR3 reads CASSPPYKNNEQFF. The CDR3 bases are TGTGCCAGCTCACCACCGTACAAAAACAATGAGCAGTTCTTC.

The rearrangement links TRBV4-1 to TRBJ2-2, with 7 bases identical to TRBD1. Germline V gene sequence: CDR1 MGHRA, CDR2 YSYEKL. Losses at the gene ends were 4 bases for V and 7 bases for J; bases not matched to a gene: 6. The CDR3 has 14 residues. This chain's CDR3 is CASSLQGVGGELFF. The DNA of the CDR3 is TGCGCCAGCAGCCTCCAGGGGGTGGGCGGGGAGCTGTTTTTT.

V is TRBV29-1 and J is TRBJ2-7; 7 bases are shared with TRBD2. This CDR3 is built from 12 residues. With V trimmed by 4 bases and J by 4 bases, 4 bases remained unmatched. Germline V gene data show CDR1 as SQVTM and CDR2 as ANQGSEA. The CDR3 DNA follows: TGCAGCGTTGGGGCTAGCGGATACGAGCAGTACTTC. Its translation is CSVGASGYEQYF.

The chain has TRBV30 and TRBJ1-2, with D perhaps TRBD1 (5 bases). The CDR3 spans 13 residues. Per the germline V gene, CDR1 is GTSNPN and CDR2 is SVGIG (reference sequence). V lost 3 bases and J 8 bases, leaving 16 bases between the germline ends. CDR3 loop: CAWSPLGGSGYTF. As DNA, the CDR3 is TGTGCCTGGAGCCCACTTGGGGGGAGCGGCTACACCTTC.

In this sample, this clone turned up a few times. One end of the junction is discordant with germline, which a read error may explain. The V and J genes are TRBV7-7 and TRBJ2-2; 9 nucleotides match TRBD1. Germline loops: CDR1 SSHAT, CDR2 FNYEAQ (reference sequence). The CDR3 sequence is 15 residues long. The CDR3 protein is CASSARDRDTGELFF. For the CDR3, the DNA is TGTGCTAGCAGCGCCCGGGACAGGGACACCGGGGAGCTGTTTTTT.

The V and J genes are TRBV30 and TRBJ2-3; D perhaps matches TRBD2 (6 bases). Germline CDR1 and CDR2: GTSNPN and SVGIG (reference sequence). The V and J ends lost 2 bases and 4 bases respectively, with 10 bases between them. The CDR3 is made up of 13 amino acids. CDR3 coding DNA: TGTGCCTGGAGTAGGTGGGGGGCAGATACGCAGTATTTT. This sequence encodes CAWSRWGADTQYF.

The rearrangement joins TRBV21-1 to TRBJ2-7; the DNA was not used to check the table's D call, TRBD1. TRBV21-1 is termed a pseudogene. The CDR3 totals 16 residues. This CDR3 is CASKADRGKLTYEQYF. For the CDR3, the DNA is TGTGCCAGCAAAGCCGACAGGGGGAAACTAACCTACGAGCAGTACTTC.

This chain uses TRBV18 with TRBJ2-5, with D possibly TRBD1 on 5 matching bases. Germline CDR1 and CDR2: KGHSH and LQKENI. The CDR3 sequence is 13 residues long. Trimming took off 5 bases at V and 2 bases at J, with 9 bases between the two ends. This CDR3 is CASSADRQETQYF. Here the CDR3 DNA reads TGTGCCAGCTCAGCAGACAGACAAGAGACCCAGTACTTC.

J is TRBJ1-1 and V is TRBV6-1; D may be TRBD1 (5 bases). The ends were cut back, 2 bases at V and 4 bases at J, with 20 bases in the middle. This CDR3 region has 17 residues. Looked up from germline, CDR1 is MNHNS and CDR2 is SASEGT. The CDR3 DNA is TGTGCCAGCAGTGAAAGGTTACAGGTACTGGGGGGCACTGAAGCTTTCTTT. Translating it yields CASSERLQVLGGTEAFF.

This clone appeared a single time. The V and J genes are TRBV2 and TRBJ2-1; 12 positions agree with TRBD1. This CDR3 is 18 amino acids long. J was trimmed by 0 bases and V by 7 bases; bases with no gene match: 10. In germline, CDR1 is SNHLY, CDR2 FYNNEI. The CDR3 is CASTAGQGAGSSYNEQFF. The CDR3 coding sequence is TGTGCCAGCACGGCGGGACAGGGGGCGGGAAGCTCCTACAATGAGCAGTTCTTC.

The chain has TRBV9 and TRBJ1-1; D unclear. V dropped 6 bases and J dropped 7 bases, with 19 bases sitting between them. The CDR3 is 14 residues long. Germline lookup yields CDR1 SGDLS and CDR2 YYNGEE. CDR3 residues: CASNQGLGNSEAFF. The CDR3 DNA reads as TGTGCCAGCAACCAAGGACTCGGGAATAGTGAAGCTTTCTTT.

A remark on this clone: One end of the junction varies from germline; a read error may be responsible. This chain joins TRBV29-1 and TRBJ2-2; the D gene is possibly TRBD2 (5 bases). The CDR3 is 12 residues long. Germline loops: CDR1 SQVTM, CDR2 ANQGSEA. The CDR3 DNA follows: TGCAGCGTTGCCCCCACCACCGGGGAGCTGCTTTTT. Encoded protein: CSVAPTTGELLF.

The chain recombines TRBV10-1 with TRBJ1-1; a weak D match, TRBD1 (5 bases). The V gene lost 6 bases and the J gene lost 1 base, with 9 bases spanning the gap. The CDR3 runs to 13 residues. Germline CDR1 and CDR2: WNHNN and SYGVQD (reference sequence). CDR3 nucleotides: TGCGCCAGCAGCGTAGGACAGAACACTGAAGCTTTCTTT. Amino acids: CASSVGQNTEAFF.

The chain carries TRBV5-6 and TRBJ1-1; no reliable D call. Trimming stripped 4 bases from V and 2 bases from J, with 3 bases between. The CDR3 extends over 11 amino acids. Germline V lookup: CDR1 SGHDT, CDR2 YYEEEE. In DNA form, the CDR3 reads TGTGCCAGCAGCCTAAACACTGAAGCTTTCTTT. Residues: CASSLNTEAFF.

The V and J genes are TRBV19 and TRBJ1-4; D is unresolved. The CDR3 loop spans 12 amino acids. Trimming left V 8 bases short and J 5 bases short, with 9 bases between. In germline, CDR1 is LNHDA, CDR2 SQIVND (reference sequence). Here the CDR3 reads CASAPRNEKLFF. CDR3 DNA: TGTGCCAGTGCCCCGAGGAATGAAAAACTGTTTTTT.

The sample holds one count of this clone. The chain recombines TRBV10-3 with TRBJ1-1, with D possibly being TRBD1 (5 bases). Between the trimmed V and J ends, which lost 6 bases and 5 bases, there was a span of 16 bases. CDR3 length: 14 residues. Germline assignment: CDR1 ENHRY and CDR2 SYGVKD. The CDR3 region is CAIRTQGGWTEAFF. The CDR3 DNA is TGTGCCATCAGAACCCAGGGTGGTTGGACTGAAGCTTTCTTT.

This chain joins TRBV19 and TRBJ2-3; D possibly corresponds to TRBD2 (5 bases). The CDR3 sequence is 15 residues long. Germline V lookup: CDR1 LNHDA, CDR2 SQIVND (reference sequence). V lost 3 bases and J lost 0, with 10 bases in between. The CDR3 bases are TGTGCCAGTAGTATCCTAGCTGCCAGCACAGATACGCAGTATTTT. Protein: CASSILAASTDTQYF.

The chain has TRBV12-5 and TRBJ1-2; TRBD1 matches at 10 bases. This CDR3 comprises 14 residues. Germline-derived CDR1 and CDR2 are LGHNT and FRNRAP. V lost 3 bases and J lost 5; bases outside the gene matches: 3. CDR3 amino acids: CASGLDRGLYGYTF. The DNA of the CDR3 is TGTGCTAGTGGTTTAGACAGGGGGCTTTATGGCTACACCTTC.

The chain couples TRBV5-6 to TRBJ1-5, with 7 bases lining up with TRBD1. Trimming took 3 bases from V and 5 from J; bases not matched to a gene: 5. Germline assignment: CDR1 SGHDT and CDR2 YYEEEE. CDR3 size: 14 residues. In DNA form, the CDR3 reads TGTGCCAGCAGCTCTGGGACAGTCCATCAGCCCCAGCATTTT. Translation gives CASSSGTVHQPQHF.

J is TRBJ2-2 and V is TRBV5-4; D uncertain. From germline, CDR1 is SGHNT and CDR2 YYREEE (reference sequence). This CDR3 has 14 amino acids. Trimming took 0 bases from V and 1 from J, leaving 4 bases between them. The CDR3 coding sequence is TGTGCCAGCAGCTTGGCGGGGAACACCGGGGAGCTGTTTTTT. Residues: CASSLAGNTGELFF.

The chain joins TRBV5-1 to TRBJ1-5; maybe TRBD1 (6 bases). The CDR3 is 15 amino acids. CDR1 and CDR2 (germline): SGHRS, YFSETQ. Trimming took 0 bases from V and 6 from J, leaving 13 bases between them. This CDR3 is CASSLAGDNLQPQHF. In DNA, the CDR3 is TGCGCCAGCAGCTTGGCCGGGGACAATCTTCAGCCCCAGCATTTT.

This clone was found once. This sequence joins TRBV7-9 and TRBJ2-7, with a tentative D call TRBD2 (7 bases). This CDR3 is built from 15 residues. Trimming removed 4 bases at V and 2 bases at J, with 15 bases between. CDR1 and CDR2 (germline): SEHNR, FQNEAQ (reference sequence). In DNA, the CDR3 is TGTGCCAGCAGCTGGGGGGGGGCGGCTACCTACGAGCAGTACTTC. It specifies CASSWGGAATYEQYF.